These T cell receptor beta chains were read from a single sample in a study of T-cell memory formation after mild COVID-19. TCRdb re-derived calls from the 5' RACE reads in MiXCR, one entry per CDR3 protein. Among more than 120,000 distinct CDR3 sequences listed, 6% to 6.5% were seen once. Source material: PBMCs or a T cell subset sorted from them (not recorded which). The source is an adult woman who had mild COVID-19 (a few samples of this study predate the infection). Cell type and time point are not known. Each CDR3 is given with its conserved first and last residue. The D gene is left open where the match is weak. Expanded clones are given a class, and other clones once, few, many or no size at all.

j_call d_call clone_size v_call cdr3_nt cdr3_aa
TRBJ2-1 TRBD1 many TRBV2 TGTGCCAGCAAAGAAGGACAGGCCAATGAGCAGTTCTTC CASKEGQANEQFF
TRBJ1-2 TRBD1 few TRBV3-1 TGTGCCAGCAGCCATCGACAGGGCGATGGCTACACCTTC CASSHRQGDGYTF
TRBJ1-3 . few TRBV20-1 TGCAGTGCTAGAGGACAGTCAAGGCTGGATGGAAACACCATATATTTT CSARGQSRLDGNTIYF
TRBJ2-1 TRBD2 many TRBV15 TGTGCCACCAGCAGAGTGGCTAGCGGGAAATACGAGCAGTTCTTC CATSRVASGKYEQFF
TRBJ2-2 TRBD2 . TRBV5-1 TGCGCCAGCAGCTGGACTAGCCGTTCGACCGGGGAGCTGTTTTTT CASSWTSRSTGELFF
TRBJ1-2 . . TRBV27 TGTGCCAGCAGTTTATCTGACAGGATATATGGCTACACCTTC CASSLSDRIYGYTF
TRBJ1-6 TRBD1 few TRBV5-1 TGCGCCAGCAGCATATCCGGACAGGGAACTAATTCACCCCTCCACTTT CASSISGQGTNSPLHF
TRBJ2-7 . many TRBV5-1 TGCGCCAGCAGCTTGGAGGGCAGAACCGTCTCCTACGAGCAGTACTTC CASSLEGRTVSYEQYF
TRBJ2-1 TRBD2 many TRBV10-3 TGTGCCATCAGTGTGGGGCTAGCGGGAGATAGGAATGAGCAGTTCTTC CAISVGLAGDRNEQFF
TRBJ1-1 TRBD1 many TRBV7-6 TGTGCCAGCAGCTTAGGATCCGGGACAGGTCTAGGGAGCACTGAAGCTTTCTTT CASSLGSGTGLGSTEAFF
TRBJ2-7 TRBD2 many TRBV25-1 TGTGCCAGCAGAGAGAGCGGGAGCGGTCTGTACGAGCAGTACTTC CASRESGSGLYEQYF
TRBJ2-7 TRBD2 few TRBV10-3 TGTGCCATCAGTGAGTCAGGAACTAGCGGTTCCTACGAGCAGTACTTC CAISESGTSGSYEQYF
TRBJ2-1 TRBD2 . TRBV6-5 TGTGCCAGCACCATCAGAGGAGGGAGGGCCAATGAGCAGTTCTTC CASTIRGGRANEQFF
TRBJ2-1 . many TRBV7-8 TGTGCCAGCAACGTTGGTAGGGTGGTAAACAATGAGCAGTTCTTC CASNVGRVVNNEQFF
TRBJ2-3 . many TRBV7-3 TGTGCCAGCAGCCCGGGAGTAGGGGGCAGGGGCACAGATACGCAGTATTTT CASSPGVGGRGTDTQYF
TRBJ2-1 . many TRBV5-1 TGCGCCAGCAGCTTGGATCTCAGCTCCTACAATGAGCAGTTCTTC CASSLDLSSYNEQFF
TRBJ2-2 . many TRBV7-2 TGTGCCAGCAGCTTAGCTGCCCCCGGCGGGGAGCTGTTTTTT CASSLAAPGGELFF
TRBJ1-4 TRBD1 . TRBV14 TGTGCCAGCAGCCCCCCCGGACAGGGGGCGAACGAAAAACTGTTTTTT CASSPPGQGANEKLFF
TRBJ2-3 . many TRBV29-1 TGCAGCGTCGACGACAGGATCACAGATACGCAGTATTTT CSVDDRITDTQYF
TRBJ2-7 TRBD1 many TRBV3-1 TGTGCCAGCAGCGCCGGGACAGCATCCTACGAGCAGTACTTC CASSAGTASYEQYF
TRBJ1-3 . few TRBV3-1 TGTGCCAGCAGCCAAGACATGGCTTCCTCTGGAAACACCATATATTTT CASSQDMASSGNTIYF
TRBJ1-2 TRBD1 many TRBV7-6 TGTGCCAGCAGCCCGCGGACAGGGGGCTATGGCTACACCTTC CASSPRTGGYGYTF
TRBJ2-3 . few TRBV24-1 TGTGCCACCAGTGATACCGGACCGGGAAACACAGATACGCAGTATTTT CATSDTGPGNTDTQYF
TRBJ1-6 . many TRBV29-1 TGCAGCGTTGAACAGAGGGTGGCAGGAGAGCCTATTATTACGAGCTCCTATAATTCACCCCTCCACTTT CSVEQRVAGEPIITSSYNSPLHF
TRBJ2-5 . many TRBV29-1 TGCAGCGTTGCTGAACGTCCCCAGTCCGTAGAGACCCAGTACTTC CSVAERPQSVETQYF
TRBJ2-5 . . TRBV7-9 TGTGCCAGCAGAACTCGTCGCGAGACCCAGTACTTC CASRTRRETQYF
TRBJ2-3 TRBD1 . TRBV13 TGTGCCAGCAGCGACAGACAGGGGGAGAGCACAGATACGCAGTATTTT CASSDRQGESTDTQYF
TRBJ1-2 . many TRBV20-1 TGCAGTGCTAGAGATGGGCGGGGGAATCACTATGGCTACACCTTC CSARDGRGNHYGYTF
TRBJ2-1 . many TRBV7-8 TGTGCCAGCAGCCCCACCAGGGACAATGAGCAGTTCTTC CASSPTRDNEQFF
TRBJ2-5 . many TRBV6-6 TGTGCCAGCAGTTACGAGCTATACCAAGAGACCCAGTACTTC CASSYELYQETQYF
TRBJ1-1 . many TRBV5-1 TGCGCCAGCAGCTTTGACGGGCAACGAGGGAACACTGAAGCTTTCTTT CASSFDGQRGNTEAFF
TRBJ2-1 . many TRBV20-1 TGCAGTGCTACAGGTTTGGGGAATGAGCAGTTCTTC CSATGLGNEQFF
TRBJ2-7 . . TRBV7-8 TGTGCCAGCAGCGGTAGGGTAGTTGCAACCGCAGAGCAGTACTTC CASSGRVVATAEQYF
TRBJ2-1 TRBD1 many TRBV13 TGTGCCAGCAGCTTAGTAAGGACAGGGGGCCGGAATGAGCAGTTCTTC CASSLVRTGGRNEQFF
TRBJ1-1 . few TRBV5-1 TGCGCCAGCAGCGAGGGCAGGGGAGGAGTCGGAGTCGGTGAAGCTTTCTTT CASSEGRGGVGVGEAFF
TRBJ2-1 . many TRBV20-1 TGCAGTGCTAGAGATAGGAGGGAGCCCTACAATGAGCAGTTCTTC CSARDRREPYNEQFF